The subject of this entry is one T cell receptor (beta chain). The antigen is unknown. TCRdb re-derived calls from the reads in MiXCR, one entry per CDR3 protein. The sample lists about 360,000 distinct CDR3 sequences, approximately 30% occurring once. The sample is drawn from a study of T cell repertoires in cytomegalovirus infection. Background on the study: Public TCR beta signatures provided an indication of both CMV infection and a matching HLA type.

Findings of the study overall: Cumulative frequency of public TCR beta families picked out carriers of CMV plus the relevant HLA. What dominated the ex vivo response were HLA-C-restricted CMV-specific TCR beta clonotypes.

The source of this sequence is a human donor in good health (CMV status not recorded). Some clones in this sample may be carry-over from other donors' samples. This specimen consisted of cultured PBMCs, obtained from culture after CMV antigen stimulation.

The CDR3 DNA follows: TGTGCCAGTAGCCCCGTAAGGGCTAGGGCTGAAGCTTTCTTT. Protein sequence: CASSPVRARAEAFF. The chain links TRBV19 to TRBJ1-1; D is unresolved. The CDR3 is 14 amino acids. The V end lost 6 bases, the J end lost 6 bases, and 17 bases lay between the germline ends. CDR1 and CDR2 from the germline V gene are LNHDA and SQIVND (reference sequence).